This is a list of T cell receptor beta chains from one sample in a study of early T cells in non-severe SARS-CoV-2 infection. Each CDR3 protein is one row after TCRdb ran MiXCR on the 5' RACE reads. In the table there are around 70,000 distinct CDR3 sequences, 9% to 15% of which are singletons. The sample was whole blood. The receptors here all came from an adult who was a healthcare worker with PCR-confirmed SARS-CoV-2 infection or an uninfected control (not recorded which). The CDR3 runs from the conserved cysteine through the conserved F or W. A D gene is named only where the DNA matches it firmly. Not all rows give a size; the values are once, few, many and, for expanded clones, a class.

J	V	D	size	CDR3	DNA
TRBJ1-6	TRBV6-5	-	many	CASSYREGIGSPLHF	TGTGCCAGCAGTTACCGCGAGGGTATCGGTTCACCCCTCCACTTT
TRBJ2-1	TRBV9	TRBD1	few	CASGTGQPYNEQFF	TGTGCCAGCGGTACGGGACAGCCGTACAATGAGCAGTTCTTC
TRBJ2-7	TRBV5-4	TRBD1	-	CASSLAEDRVRNEQYF	TGTGCCAGCAGCTTGGCCGAGGACAGGGTGAGGAACGAGCAGTACTTC
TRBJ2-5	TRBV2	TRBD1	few	CASRLTGEETQYF	TGTGCCAGCAGGCTCACAGGGGAAGAGACCCAGTACTTC
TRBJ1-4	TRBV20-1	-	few	CSAREFISNEKLFF	TGCAGTGCTAGAGAGTTCATTTCTAATGAAAAACTGTTTTTT
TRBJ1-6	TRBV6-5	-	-	CASSYSRGLGSPLHF	TGTGCCAGCAGTTACTCGAGAGGGTTGGGTTCACCCCTCCACTTT
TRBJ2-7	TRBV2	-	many	CASSEGLGPYEQYF	TGTGCCAGCAGTGAGGGACTGGGCCCGTACGAGCAGTACTTC
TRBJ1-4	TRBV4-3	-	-	CASSQVLSRGKVTNEKLFF	TGCGCCAGCAGCCAAGTTCTATCGCGGGGGAAGGTGACTAATGAAAAACTGTTTTTT
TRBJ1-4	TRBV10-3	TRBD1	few	CAISEPGQGNEKLFF	TGTGCCATCAGTGAACCGGGACAGGGAAATGAAAAACTGTTTTTT
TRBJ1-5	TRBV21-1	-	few	CHLKRGGTGINQPQHF	TGTCACTTAAAGCGCGGAGGGACAGGGATCAATCAGCCCCAGCATTTT